Given below is one T cell receptor (beta chain) in context. The sample belongs to a study of blood T cell repertoires in COVID-19. The wider study: COVID-19 samples, acute and convalescent, were from the United States, Italy and Spain. PBMCs, B-cell-depleted T cells, or T cells provided the cDNA or gDNA that made up the material.

Trimming removed 4 bases from V and 3 bases from J, with 7 bases in between. CDR1 SQVTM and CDR2 ANQGSEA come from the germline V gene. The CDR3 has 11 amino acids. In the original analysis: Scientists estimated how many nucleated cells there were by amplifying reference gene primers. Repertoires were generated with immunoSEQ multiplex PCR, while TCRdb's copy carries only in-frame clones and drops some. V and J calls and clone size are given by that table; D and trimming were obtained from the DNA. The sample lists 100,000 to 140,000 clones, approximately 88% occurring once. Material for sequencing was peripheral blood. This TCR came from a man aged 45 to 65 with active or convalescent COVID-19. V and J are TRBV29-1 and TRBJ2-7; D is uncertain. The CDR3 DNA sequence: TGCAGCGTTGTTGGCAGCTACGAGCAGTACTTC. Its protein is CSVVGSYEQYF.